Listed below are T cell receptor beta chains from one sample, sequenced in a study of blood T cell repertoires in COVID-19. Method: immunoSEQ multiplex PCR; TCRdb's copy keeps in-frame clones and lacks some. This sample has about 320,000 clones, with more than 75% found just once. Sample: PBMCs or T cells enriched from blood (not recorded which). The receptors here all came from a woman in her late teens or twenties who had recovered from COVID-19. The CDR3 runs from the conserved cysteine through the conserved F or W. D genes are given only for firm matches. Only some rows state a clone size, as once, few, many or a class for expanded clones.

abundance: once; v_gene: TRBV7-3; d_gene: .; j_gene: TRBJ1-2; CDR3aa: CASSLIGTPNYGYTF; CDR3nt: TGTGCCAGCAGCTTGATCGGGACACCTAACTATGGCTACACCTTC
abundance: .; v_gene: TRBV29-1; d_gene: .; j_gene: TRBJ2-3; CDR3aa: CSVVYRDVGYF; CDR3nt: TGCAGCGTTGTTTATCGGGATGTAGGGTATTTT
abundance: few; v_gene: TRBV12-5; d_gene: .; j_gene: TRBJ2-2; CDR3aa: CASGPRSRNGKNGELFF; CDR3nt: TGTGCTAGTGGGCCTAGGTCTCGGAACGGGAAGAACGGGGAGCTGTTTTTT
abundance: .; v_gene: TRBV5-1; d_gene: TRBD1; j_gene: TRBJ2-2; CDR3aa: CASNPTGETGELFF; CDR3nt: TGCGCCAGCAACCCGACAGGGGAGACCGGGGAGCTGTTTTTT
abundance: .; v_gene: TRBV2; d_gene: .; j_gene: TRBJ2-3; CDR3aa: CASSLTGTSESTDTQYF; CDR3nt: TGTGCCAGCAGTTTAACCGGGACATCAGAGAGCACAGATACGCAGTATTTT
abundance: once; v_gene: TRBV12-3/TRBV12-4; d_gene: .; j_gene: TRBJ1-1; CDR3aa: CATLKLDTEAFF; CDR3nt: TGTGCCACCCTAAAACTCGACACTGAAGCTTTCTTT
abundance: .; v_gene: TRBV11-2; d_gene: .; j_gene: TRBJ2-1; CDR3aa: CASSSVRGYNEQFF; CDR3nt: TGTGCCAGCAGCTCAGTTCGTGGTTACAATGAGCAGTTCTTC
abundance: once; v_gene: TRBV3-1/TRBV3-2; d_gene: .; j_gene: TRBJ2-7; CDR3aa: CASSQGLGFGTYEQYF; CDR3nt: TGTGCCAGCAGCCAAGGATTAGGCTTCGGGACCTACGAGCAGTACTTC
abundance: .; v_gene: TRBV9; d_gene: .; j_gene: TRBJ2-2; CDR3aa: CASSQSGAGTGELFF; CDR3nt: TGTGCCAGCAGCCAATCAGGGGCTGGGACCGGGGAGCTGTTTTTT
abundance: few; v_gene: TRBV29-1; d_gene: .; j_gene: TRBJ1-1; CDR3aa: CSVFIPLTLNTEAFF; CDR3nt: TGCAGCGTTTTTATACCTCTGACACTGAACACTGAAGCTTTCTTT
abundance: .; v_gene: TRBV5-1; d_gene: TRBD1; j_gene: TRBJ2-7; CDR3aa: CASSLALGQEYEQYF; CDR3nt: TGCGCCAGCAGCTTGGCCCTGGGACAGGAATACGAGCAGTACTTC
abundance: few; v_gene: TRBV5-1; d_gene: TRBD2; j_gene: TRBJ2-3; CDR3aa: CASSLDVAGGPDTQYF; CDR3nt: TGCGCCAGCAGCTTGGATGTAGCGGGAGGACCAGATACGCAGTATTTT
abundance: .; v_gene: TRBV2; d_gene: .; j_gene: TRBJ1-2; CDR3aa: CASRAGSGTGGYTF; CDR3nt: TGTGCCAGCCGAGCTGGGTCCGGGACTGGGGGCTACACCTTC
abundance: .; v_gene: TRBV6-5; d_gene: .; j_gene: TRBJ1-5; CDR3aa: CASRKEEHPFQPQHF; CDR3nt: TGTGCCAGCAGGAAAGAAGAGCACCCATTTCAGCCCCAGCATTTT
abundance: .; v_gene: TRBV9; d_gene: TRBD1; j_gene: TRBJ1-2; CDR3aa: CASSLSRDRRDNYGYTF; CDR3nt: TGTGCCAGCAGCCTTTCCCGGGACAGGCGTGATAACTATGGCTACACCTTC
abundance: few; v_gene: TRBV2; d_gene: TRBD1; j_gene: TRBJ1-6; CDR3aa: CASSGTGGNSPLHF; CDR3nt: TGTGCCAGCAGTGGGACAGGTGGGAATTCACCCCTCCACTTT
abundance: .; v_gene: TRBV27; d_gene: .; j_gene: TRBJ2-1; CDR3aa: CASSSSGGPNEQFF; CDR3nt: .
abundance: .; v_gene: TRBV6-1; d_gene: TRBD2; j_gene: TRBJ2-5; CDR3aa: CASSEAGTSGRARETQYF; CDR3nt: TGTGCCAGCAGTGAAGCAGGGACTAGCGGGAGGGCTCGGGAGACCCAGTACTTC
abundance: once; v_gene: TRBV11-2; d_gene: TRBD1; j_gene: TRBJ1-2; CDR3aa: CASSFDRDYGYTF; CDR3nt: TGTGCCAGCAGCTTCGACAGGGACTATGGCTACACCTTC
abundance: .; v_gene: TRBV9; d_gene: .; j_gene: TRBJ1-3; CDR3aa: CASSVTDSGNTIYF; CDR3nt: TGTGCCAGCAGCGTAACAGACTCTGGAAACACCATATATTTT